These 20 T cell receptor beta chains were all obtained from the same sample, sequenced in a study of T cells in tuberculosis. Regarding time point: new active TB diagnosis, blood taken before or within 7 days of starting treatment. Some clones are missing from TCRdb's copy, which holds only in-frame ones; the method was immunoSEQ multiplex PCR. The sample consists of approximately 35,000 clones, just over 90% of them appearing once. The sample consisted of PBMCs, taken at tuberculosis diagnosis. The receptors originated from an adult with tuberculosis. Some clones in this sample may be carry-over from other donors' samples.

The chain employs TRBV6-1 and TRBJ2-7; 9 bases line up with TRBD1. Germline lookup yields CDR1 MNHNS and CDR2 SASEGT. The length of the CDR3 is 15 residues. V shed 7 bases and J 6 bases; nucleotides not matched to a gene: 13. As DNA, the CDR3 is TGTGCCAGCAATGTGGTATCGGGACAGGGAACCGAGCAGTACTTC. Translated, it gives CASNVVSGQGTEQYF.

The chain couples TRBV13 to TRBJ2-1; the match to TRBD1 covers 10 bases. Germline V gives CDR1 PRHDT, CDR2 FYEKMQ (reference sequence). The CDR3 consists of 13 residues. V was clipped by 1 base and J by 14 bases; unmatched bases: 5. The CDR3 loop reads CASSLVGGQGKFF. The CDR3 region has the DNA TGTGCCAGCAGCTTAGTGGGGGGACAGGGGAAGTTCTTC.

The rearrangement uses TRBV7-8 and TRBJ1-1; the D is unclear. CDR1 SGHVS and CDR2 FQNEAQ come from the germline V gene. The CDR3 loop spans 15 amino acids. V lost 4 bases to trimming and J lost 2 bases, with 14 bases between them. CDR3 in amino acids: CASSSARDLNTEAFF. The CDR3 DNA sequence: TGTGCCAGCAGCTCCGCTCGGGATCTCAACACTGAAGCTTTCTTT.

V and J are TRBV5-4 and TRBJ1-2; 7 bases fit TRBD1. Germline V gene sequence: CDR1 SGHNT, CDR2 YYREEE (reference sequence). The trim removed 3 bases at V and 2 bases at J, leaving 7 bases unmatched. The length of the CDR3 is 15 residues. The CDR3 loop is CASSYGAGGNYGYTF. CDR3 DNA: TGTGCCAGCAGCTATGGGGCAGGGGGGAACTATGGCTACACCTTC.

The chain combines TRBV7-6 with TRBJ1-4, with a possible D match to TRBD1 (5 bases). CDR3 length: 18 amino acids. Germline CDR1 reads SGHVS; CDR2 reads FNYEAQ. V lost 3 bases, J lost 7 bases, and 24 bases lay in between. The CDR3 reads CASSLGTPNSGLGEKLFF. CDR3 coding DNA: TGTGCCAGCAGCTTGGGTACCCCAAACTCAGGGCTCGGTGAAAAACTGTTTTTT.

The chain recombines TRBV18 with TRBJ1-2; TRBD1 matches at 9 bases. CDR1 and CDR2 (germline): KGHSH, LQKENI. V lost 5 bases, J lost 2 bases, and 9 bases stayed unmatched. The CDR3 has 16 residues. DNA for the CDR3: TGTGCCAGCTCAGAAAGGACAGGGGTGTTGAACTATGGCTACACCTTC. Its protein is CASSERTGVLNYGYTF.

This clone was seen only a few times. This chain links TRBV11-2 with TRBJ2-3; maybe TRBD2 (6 bases). This CDR3 has 14 amino acids. Germline assignment: CDR1 SGHAT and CDR2 FQNNGV. Trimming removed 3 bases from V and 4 bases from J, with 11 bases in between. The CDR3 spells CASSLETRADTQYF. DNA for the CDR3: TGTGCCAGCAGCTTGGAGACTAGAGCAGATACGCAGTATTTT. The whole variable domain, remainder taken from reference TRBV11-2 and TRBJ2-3, is EAGVAQSPRYKIIEKRQSVAFWCNPISGHATLYWYQQILGQGPKLLIQFQNNGVVDDSQLPKDRFSAERLKGVDSTLKIQPAKLEDSAVYLCASSLETRADTQYFGPGTRLTVL.

This rearrangement joins TRBV19 to TRBJ2-7, with D maybe TRBD2 (6 bases). The length of the CDR3 is 13 residues. V lost 4 bases to trimming and J lost 9 bases, with 16 bases between them. Germline loops: CDR1 LNHDA, CDR2 SQIVND (reference sequence). This CDR3 is CASSSRQMEGQYF. The DNA for the CDR3 is TGTGCCAGTAGTAGCCGCCAGATGGAGGGGCAGTACTTC.

The chain recombines TRBV7-9 with TRBJ2-4, with TRBD2 as a possible D gene (5 bases). This CDR3 contains 15 residues. CDR1 and CDR2 from the germline V gene are SEHNR and FQNEAQ (reference sequence). The V and J ends lost 6 bases and 0 bases respectively, with 12 bases between them. The CDR3 sequence is CASSSPGLAKNIQYF. The DNA for the CDR3 is TGTGCCAGCAGTTCGCCGGGGTTAGCCAAAAACATTCAGTACTTC. Complete variable domain (other parts from reference TRBV7-9 and TRBJ2-4): DTGVSQNPRHKITKRGQNVTFRCDPISEHNRLYWYRQTLGQGPEFLTYFQNEAQLEKSRLLSDRFSAERPKGSFSTLEIQRTEQGDSAMYLCASSSPGLAKNIQYFGAGTRLSVL.

The chain combines TRBV9 with TRBJ1-5; TRBD1 matches at 9 bases. Germline CDR1 SGDLS, CDR2 YYNGEE. V dropped 4 bases and J dropped 9; count of bases not matched to a gene: 14. The CDR3 is 16 residues long. CDR3 in DNA: TGTGCCAGCAGCCTCCCCGGGACAGGGCCCTTGGGGCCCCAGCATTTT. This gives the protein CASSLPGTGPLGPQHF.

This rearrangement joins TRBV14 to TRBJ1-2; no definite D call. There are 12 residues in the CDR3. Germline V gene data show CDR1 as SGHDN and CDR2 as FVKESK. Trimming left V 1 base short and J 4 bases short, with 4 bases between. The CDR3 nucleotides are TGTGCCAGCAGCCAAGCAGGCTATGGCTACACCTTC. Protein product: CASSQAGYGYTF.

In its sample, this clone was seen once. The chain carries TRBV19 and TRBJ2-7, with 7 bases fitting TRBD1. Losses at the gene ends were 9 bases for V and 1 base for J; bases not matched to a gene: 12. The CDR3 contains 15 residues. CDR1 is LNHDA, CDR2 SQIVND, per germline (reference sequence). The CDR3, as DNA: TGTGCCAGCAGGAGTGGGCAGGGGGAATCCTACGAGCAGTACTTC. This encodes CASRSGQGESYEQYF.

The rearrangement joins TRBV7-2 to TRBJ2-7; D might be TRBD2 (5 bases). The CDR3 is 16 amino acids. V gave up 5 bases and J gave up 4 bases, with 21 bases separating them. In germline, CDR1 is SGHTA, CDR2 FQGNSA. The DNA of the CDR3 is TGTGCCAGCAGCCCCCGCCGACCGGCGGGCGGGTACGAGCAGTACTTC. Translation: CASSPRRPAGGYEQYF.

This rearrangement joins TRBV5-1 to TRBJ2-3, with TRBD2 matching over 13 bases. The V gene's germline CDR1 is SGHRS and CDR2 YFSETQ. The CDR3 covers 16 residues. Trimming cost V 4 bases and J 6 bases; bases outside gene matches: 8. The CDR3 DNA is TGCGCCAGCAGCACAGGACTAGCGGGGGCCGCGGATACGCAGTATTTT. Translated, it gives CASSTGLAGAADTQYF.

The chain couples TRBV7-2 to TRBJ1-6, with TRBD1 matching over 9 bases. The CDR3 totals 16 residues. V lost 5 bases to trimming and J lost 7 bases; unmatched junction nucleotides: 9. From germline, CDR1 is SGHTA and CDR2 FQGNSA. CDR3 in amino acids: CASSGRAGTGNSPLHF. The CDR3 DNA reads as TGTGCCAGCAGCGGTCGCGCCGGGACAGGGAATTCACCCCTCCACTTT.

As concerns this clone: One end of the junction fails to match germline, which may point to a read error. J is TRBJ2-2 and V is TRBV5-1; no clear D. CDR1 SGHRS and CDR2 YFSETQ come from the germline V gene. This CDR3 region has 15 residues. The CDR3 here is CASRLVAISTGELFF. The CDR3 coding sequence is TGCGCCAGCAGGTTGGTGGCCATTTCCACCGGGGAGCTGTTTTTT.

This chain connects TRBV5-1 to TRBJ1-6; 9 bases agree with TRBD1. Germline CDR1 is SGHRS and CDR2 is YFSETQ. The CDR3 is 14 residues long. Germline trimming cut 3 bases from V and 10 bases from J; bases unmatched to any gene: 5. The CDR3 protein is CASSSGTGLSPLHF. CDR3 nucleotide sequence: TGCGCCAGCAGCTCCGGGACAGGGTTATCACCCCTCCACTTT.

This chain links TRBV27 with TRBJ2-5; the match to TRBD1 covers 8 bases. Matching the DNA end better, TRBJ2-7 makes the J call doubtful. The length of the CDR3 is 15 residues. Germline loops: CDR1 MNHEY, CDR2 SMNVEV (reference sequence). This CDR3 reads CASSPWTGSLGEQYF. The CDR3 DNA reads as TGTGCCAGCAGTCCCTGGACAGGGTCGTTGGGCGAGCAGTACTTC.

The gene calls are TRBV15 and TRBJ2-3, with D perhaps TRBD1 (5 bases). The CDR3 sequence is 15 residues long. V was pared by 1 base and J by 2 bases, with 10 bases between. Germline CDR1 reads LNHNV; CDR2 reads YYDKDF (reference sequence). This chain's CDR3 is CATSRVDTHTDTQYF. CDR3 sequence (DNA): TGTGCCACCAGCAGAGTGGACACTCACACAGATACGCAGTATTTT.

The V gene is TRBV5-1, the J gene TRBJ2-4; D gene uncertain. With 4 bases removed from V and 0 bases from J, the gap between germline ends came to 5 bases. The CDR3 has 13 amino acids. Germline CDR1 and CDR2: SGHRS and YFSETQ. This chain's CDR3 is CASSPIAKNIQYF. The CDR3 DNA follows: TGCGCCAGCAGCCCAATAGCCAAAAACATTCAGTACTTC.